This TCR beta chain was obtained from a study of blood T cell repertoires in COVID-19. Study as a whole: COVID-19 samples from acute and convalescent phases originated in the United States, Italy and Spain. PBMCs, B-cell-depleted T cells, or T cells were the source of the cDNA or gDNA that made up the material.

In the original analysis: By means of reference gene primer amplification, nucleated cell counts were estimated. Sequencing used immunoSEQ multiplex PCR; TCRdb keeps in-frame clones, though not all of them. From that table come the V and J calls and clone size; the DNA was used to work out D and trimming. The sample carries roughly 67,000 clones, roughly 84% recorded once. Germline CDR1 GTSNPN, CDR2 SVGIG (reference sequence). The CDR3 loop spans 13 amino acids. V was pared by 3 bases and J by 7 bases, with 6 bases of the junction left unmatched. The chain links TRBV30 to TRBJ1-2, with 9 bases fitting TRBD1. Sequencing used peripheral blood. This TCR came from a man in his fifties with acute or convalescent COVID-19. CDR3 residues: CAWRDRGVGGYTF. The CDR3 coding sequence is TGTGCCTGGAGGGACAGGGGCGTCGGTGGCTACACCTTC.